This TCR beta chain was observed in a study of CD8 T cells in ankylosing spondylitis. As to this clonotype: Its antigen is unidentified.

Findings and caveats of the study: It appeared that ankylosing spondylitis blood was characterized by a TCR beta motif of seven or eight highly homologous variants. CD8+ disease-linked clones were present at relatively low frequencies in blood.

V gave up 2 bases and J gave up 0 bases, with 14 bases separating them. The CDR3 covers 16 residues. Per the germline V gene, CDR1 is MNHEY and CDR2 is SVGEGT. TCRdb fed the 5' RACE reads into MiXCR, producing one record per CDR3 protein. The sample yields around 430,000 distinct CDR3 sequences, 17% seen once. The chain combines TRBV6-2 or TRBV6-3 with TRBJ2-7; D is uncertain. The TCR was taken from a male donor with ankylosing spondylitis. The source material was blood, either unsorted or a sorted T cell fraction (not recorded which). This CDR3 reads CASSYQSRVLSYEQYF. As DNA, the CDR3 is TGTGCCAGCAGTTACCAGAGTCGGGTCCTCTCCTACGAGCAGTACTTC.